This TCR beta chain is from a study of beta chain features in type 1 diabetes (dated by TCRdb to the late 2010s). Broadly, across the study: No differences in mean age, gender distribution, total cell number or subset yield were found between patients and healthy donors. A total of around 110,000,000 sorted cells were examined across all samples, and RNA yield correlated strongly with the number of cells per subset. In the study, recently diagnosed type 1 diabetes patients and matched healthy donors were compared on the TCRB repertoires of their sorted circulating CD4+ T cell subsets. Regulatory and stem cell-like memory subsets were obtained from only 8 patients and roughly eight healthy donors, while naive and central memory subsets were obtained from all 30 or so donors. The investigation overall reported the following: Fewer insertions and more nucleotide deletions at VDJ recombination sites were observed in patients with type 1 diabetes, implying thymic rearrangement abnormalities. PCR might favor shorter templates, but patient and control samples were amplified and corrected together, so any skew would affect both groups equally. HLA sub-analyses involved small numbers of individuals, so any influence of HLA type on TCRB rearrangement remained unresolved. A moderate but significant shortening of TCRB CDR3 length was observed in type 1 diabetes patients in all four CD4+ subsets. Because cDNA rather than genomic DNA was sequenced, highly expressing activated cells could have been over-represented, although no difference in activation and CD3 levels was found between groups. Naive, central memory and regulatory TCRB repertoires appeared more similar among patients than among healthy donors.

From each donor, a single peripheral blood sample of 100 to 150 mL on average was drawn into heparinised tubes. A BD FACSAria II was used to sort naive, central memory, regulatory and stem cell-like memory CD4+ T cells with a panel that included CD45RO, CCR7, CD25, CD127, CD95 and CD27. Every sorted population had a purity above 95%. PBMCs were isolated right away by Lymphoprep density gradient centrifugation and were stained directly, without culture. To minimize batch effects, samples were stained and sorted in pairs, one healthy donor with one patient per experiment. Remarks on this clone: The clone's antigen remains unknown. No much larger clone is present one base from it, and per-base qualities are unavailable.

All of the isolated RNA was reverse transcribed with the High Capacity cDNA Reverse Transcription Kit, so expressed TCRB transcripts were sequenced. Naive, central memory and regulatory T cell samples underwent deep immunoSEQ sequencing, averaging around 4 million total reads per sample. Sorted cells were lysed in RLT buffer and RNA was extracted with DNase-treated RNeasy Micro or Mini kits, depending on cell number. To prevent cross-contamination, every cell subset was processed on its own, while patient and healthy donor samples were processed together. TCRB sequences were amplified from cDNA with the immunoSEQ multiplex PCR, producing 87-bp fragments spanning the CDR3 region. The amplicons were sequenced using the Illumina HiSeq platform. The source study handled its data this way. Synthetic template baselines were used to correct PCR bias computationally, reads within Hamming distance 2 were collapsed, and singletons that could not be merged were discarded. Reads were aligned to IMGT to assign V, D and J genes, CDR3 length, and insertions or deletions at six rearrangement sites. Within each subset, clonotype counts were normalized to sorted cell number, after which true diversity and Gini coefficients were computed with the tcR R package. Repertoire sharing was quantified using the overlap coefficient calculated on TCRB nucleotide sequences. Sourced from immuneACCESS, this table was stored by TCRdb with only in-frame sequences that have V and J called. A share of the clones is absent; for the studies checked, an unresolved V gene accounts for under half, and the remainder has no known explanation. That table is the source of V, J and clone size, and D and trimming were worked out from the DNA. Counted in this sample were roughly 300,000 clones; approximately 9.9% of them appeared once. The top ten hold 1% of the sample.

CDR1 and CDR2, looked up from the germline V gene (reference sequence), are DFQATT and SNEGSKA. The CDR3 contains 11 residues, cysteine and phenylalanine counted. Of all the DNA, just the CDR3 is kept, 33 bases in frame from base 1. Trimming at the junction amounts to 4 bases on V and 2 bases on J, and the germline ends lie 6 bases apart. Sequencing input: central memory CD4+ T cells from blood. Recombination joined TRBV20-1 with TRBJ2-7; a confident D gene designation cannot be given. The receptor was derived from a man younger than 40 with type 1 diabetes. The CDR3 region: CSATGTYEQYF. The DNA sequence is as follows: TGCAGTGCTACCGGAACCTACGAGCAGTACTTC.